This T cell receptor (beta chain) emerged from a study of shared clonotypes between healthy human individuals. The assay was immunoSEQ multiplex PCR, and TCRdb's table has in-frame clones only and misses some. The sample has roughly 500,000 clones; 78% are singletons. With V trimmed by 10 bases and J by 4 bases, 12 bases remained unmatched. Germline V gene sequence: CDR1 LGHNT, CDR2 FRNRAP. The CDR3 spans 14 residues. This clone was picked up one time. The genes are TRBV12-5 and TRBJ2-7, with 8 bases aligning to TRBD1. This clonotype was obtained from a woman aged 40 to 55 in good health. Some clones in this sample may be carry-over from other donors' samples. Source material: PBMCs. CDR3 in DNA: TGTGCTAAGACGAGGGACAGGCATGCTTACGAGCAGTACTTC. It yields the protein CAKTRDRHAYEQYF.